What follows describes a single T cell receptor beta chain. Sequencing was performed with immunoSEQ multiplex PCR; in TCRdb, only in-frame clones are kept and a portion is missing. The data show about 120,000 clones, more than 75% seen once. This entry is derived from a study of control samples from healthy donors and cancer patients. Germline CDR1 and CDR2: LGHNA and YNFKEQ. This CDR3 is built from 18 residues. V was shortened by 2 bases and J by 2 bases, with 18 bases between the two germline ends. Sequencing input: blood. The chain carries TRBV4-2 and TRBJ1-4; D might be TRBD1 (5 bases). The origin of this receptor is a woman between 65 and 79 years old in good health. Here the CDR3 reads CASSQPPQGGMTNEKLFF. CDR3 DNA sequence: TGTGCCAGCAGCCAACCCCCCCAGGGAGGCATGACTAATGAAAAACTGTTTTTT.